This TCR beta chain was captured by sequencing in a study of shared clonotypes between healthy human individuals. Study context: The study drew on a couple of women and a few men aged 18 to 49 as donors. Donors had three CD4 naive, three CD4 memory, two CD8 naive and one CD8 memory plate apiece.

Whole-study findings and limits: Of the naive CD4 clonotypes, around 4.9% were shared across a handful of donors.

Only in-frame clones appear in the TCRdb table, and some are missing; sequencing was by immunoSEQ multiplex PCR. The sample has under 650,000 clones; approximately 95% are singletons. Trimming shortened V by 0 bases and J by 6 bases, and 13 bases separated the two germline ends. This CDR3 region has 15 residues. Germline values: CDR1 SGHRS, CDR2 YFSETQ. Details on this clone: As yet, its antigen is unknown.

The chain carries TRBV5-1 and TRBJ2-4; a possible D gene is TRBD2 (6 bases). Sequenced input: naive CD4+ T cells sorted from blood. Subset specified: CD45RA+ positively selected. The sequence derives from a woman aged 25 to 39 in good health. The CDR3 spells CASSLVAGGTNIQYF. The CDR3 DNA follows: TGCGCCAGCAGCTTGGTGGCAGGAGGGACAAACATTCAGTACTTC.